These T cell receptor beta chains were read from a single sample in a study of human T cells and chemical hapten exposure. In TCRdb, the RACE reads were re-called with MiXCR into one record per CDR3 protein. Of around 92,000 distinct CDR3 sequences listed, 10% to 13% are singletons. Material: whole blood, obtained in connection with sensitization to the hapten diphenylcyclopropenone (DPC). Receptors were obtained from a woman aged 60-75 years with alopecia areata. Some clones in this sample may be carry-over from other donors' samples. Each CDR3 is given with its conserved first and last residue. The D gene is left open where the match is weak. Clone size is not always given. Where it is, it says once, few, many or a class for expanded clones.

>few|TRBJ2-3|.|TRBV6-5
CASSSAYGAGSTDTQYF
>many|TRBJ1-6|.|TRBV2
CASSEPQIYSPLHF
>many|TRBJ1-5|.|TRBV18
CASSSTGSNQPQHF
>many|TRBJ2-2|.|TRBV11-2
CASSLGGPNTGELFF
>.|TRBJ1-2|.|TRBV9
CASSVATAGAYGYTF
>many|TRBJ1-2|.|TRBV20-1
CSAKAARGLYGYTF
>many|TRBJ2-5|TRBD1|TRBV5-8
CASSAGQGTFETQYF
>.|TRBJ2-3|.|TRBV18
CASSQGTDTQYF
>many|TRBJ1-5|.|TRBV29-1
CSVGDVNQPQHF
>.|TRBJ2-5|.|TRBV5-1
CASSLFAQETQYF
>.|TRBJ2-7|.|TRBV6-2/TRBV6-3
CASRGQNSYEQYF
>many|TRBJ2-5|.|TRBV3-1
CASSQVGATETQYF